What follows are 15 T cell receptor beta chains derived from one specimen sequenced in a study of blood T cell repertoires in COVID-19. Sequenced by immunoSEQ multiplex PCR; TCRdb stores in-frame clones only, minus some. The data show 9,000 to 13,000 clones, around nine tenths seen once. The specimen sequenced was peripheral blood. These receptors originate from a young man with active or convalescent COVID-19.

The chain recombines TRBV5-1 with TRBJ2-7; no clear D. The CDR3 consists of 13 residues. V was shortened by 4 bases and J by 6 bases, with 14 bases between the two germline ends. Per the germline V gene, CDR1 is SGHRS and CDR2 is YFSETQ. Here the CDR3 reads CASSPQVDSEQYF. CDR3 coding DNA: TGCGCCAGCAGCCCGCAGGTCGATTCCGAGCAGTACTTC.

The chain employs TRBV2 and TRBJ2-5; TRBD1 agrees at 8 bases. CDR1 SNHLY and CDR2 FYNNEI come from the germline V gene. The CDR3 loop spans 15 amino acids. The junction had 7 bases not matched to a gene; V was cut back by 6 bases and J by 1 base. CDR3 residues: CASRGQGAPQETQYF. DNA of the CDR3: TGTGCCAGCAGGGGGCAGGGGGCTCCCCAAGAGACCCAGTACTTC.

V is TRBV15 and J is TRBJ2-5, with TRBD1 matching over 7 bases. CDR1 and CDR2 (germline): LNHNV, YYDKDF (reference sequence). V lost 6 bases to trimming and J lost 2 bases; unmatched junction nucleotides: 3. The CDR3 contains 13 residues. The CDR3 is CATSRDRQETQYF. The CDR3 DNA follows: TGTGCCACCAGTCGGGACAGACAAGAGACCCAGTACTTC.

V and J are TRBV18 and TRBJ2-3, with D hard to call. V was clipped by 3 bases and J by 6 bases, with 16 bases between them. The CDR3 is made up of 15 amino acids. Germline-derived CDR1 and CDR2 are KGHSH and LQKENI. CDR3 in amino acids: CASSPSSQYGDTQYF. CDR3 coding DNA: TGTGCCAGCTCACCGAGTAGTCAGTACGGGGATACGCAGTATTTT.

This clone was observed a few times. The chain's CDR3 is CASTVRSYGESSTDTQYF. The DNA of the CDR3 is TGTGCCAGCACCGTCCGGTCCTACGGAGAGTCTAGCACAGATACGCAGTATTTT. The chain is built from TRBV5-5 and TRBJ2-3; no firm D call. The CDR3 contains 18 residues. V lost 6 bases, J lost 0 bases, and 23 bases lay in between. Germline values: CDR1 SGHKS, CDR2 YYEKEE (reference sequence).

This clone has only one observation. The rearrangement links TRBV6-5 to TRBJ1-1, with 11 bases aligning to TRBD1. The CDR3 is 15 amino acids. Trimming took 4 bases from V and 4 from J; bases not matched to a gene: 5. Germline V gives CDR1 MNHEY, CDR2 SVGAGI. The CDR3 DNA reads as TGTGCCAGCAGTTCGCAGGGGACAGGGGGCACTGAAGCTTTCTTT. It codes for CASSSQGTGGTEAFF.

This rearrangement joins TRBV18 to TRBJ2-3; the D is unclear. The germline V and J ends were trimmed by 6 bases and 1 base, with 5 bases remaining between them. The CDR3 loop spans 12 amino acids. Germline CDR1 is KGHSH and CDR2 is LQKENI. CDR3 bases: TGTGCCAGCTCGGAGCGCACAGATACGCAGTATTTT. Translation: CASSERTDTQYF.

For the CDR3, the DNA is TGTGCCAGCAGTGAGCCCGGGTCTAACAATGAGCAGTTCTTC. Translated: CASSEPGSNNEQFF. The chain joins TRBV6-4 to TRBJ2-1; no reliable D call. Germline V gives CDR1 MRHNA, CDR2 SNTAGT. The CDR3 covers 14 residues. V was clipped by 3 bases and J by 5 bases, with 11 bases between them.

The chain recombines TRBV30 with TRBJ2-5, with 8 bases lining up with TRBD2. Germline-derived CDR1 and CDR2 are GTSNPN and SVGIG (reference sequence). The CDR3 extends over 14 amino acids. Trimming at V came to 0 bases and at J to 2 bases, leaving 2 bases not matched to a gene. The CDR3 DNA is TGTGCCTGGAGTGTTGGCGGGGGGCAAGAGACCCAGTACTTC. It translates to CAWSVGGGQETQYF.

This clone was observed a few times. V is TRBV27 and J is TRBJ1-2; 7 bases are a match to TRBD1. The CDR3 consists of 17 residues. The V gene end was trimmed by 4 bases and the J gene end by 4 bases; junction bases not matched to a gene: 15. Germline V lookup: CDR1 MNHEY, CDR2 SMNVEV (reference sequence). In DNA form, the CDR3 reads TGTGCCAGCAGTTATAGCCGATCGACAGGGAGGTCCTATGGCTACACCTTC. It is translated as CASSYSRSTGRSYGYTF.

Only one count was recorded for this clone. The genes are TRBV4-2 and TRBJ2-5, with TRBD2 identical over 13 bases. V lost 1 base to trimming and J lost 7 bases; unmatched junction nucleotides: 6. Per germline, CDR1 LGHNA and CDR2 YNFKEQ. This CDR3 region has 16 residues. The CDR3 here is CASSQVLAGGPGTQYF. The CDR3 DNA sequence: TGTGCCAGCAGCCAAGTACTAGCGGGGGGGCCCGGGACCCAGTACTTC.

The table lists this clone with a count of one. The V gene is TRBV29-1, the J gene TRBJ2-5; maybe TRBD1 (6 bases). The CDR3 contains 12 residues. Germline CDR1 SQVTM, CDR2 ANQGSEA. V lost 4 bases, J lost 5 bases, and 11 bases lay in between. The CDR3 nucleotides are TGCAGCGTTGTGTGGGGGCAGGAGACCCAGTACTTC. Translated: CSVVWGQETQYF.

This clone was observed a handful of times. This chain joins TRBV7-9 and TRBJ1-6; D gene unclear. The CDR3 sequence is 14 residues long. CDR1 is SEHNR and CDR2 is FQNEAQ in the germline V gene (reference sequence). Trimming shortened V by 2 bases and J by 7 bases, and 9 bases separated the two germline ends. Here the CDR3 DNA reads TGTGCCAGCAGCTTATCCTCCGCGAATTCACCCCTCCACTTT. It specifies CASSLSSANSPLHF. Filled out from reference TRBV7-9 and TRBJ1-6, the complete variable domain reads DTGVSQNPRHKITKRGQNVTFRCDPISEHNRLYWYRQTLGQGPEFLTYFQNEAQLEKSRLLSDRFSAERPKGSFSTLEIQRTEQGDSAMYLCASSLSSANSPLHFGNGTRLTVT.

J is TRBJ2-3 and V is TRBV6-2 or TRBV6-3; D may be TRBD2 (5 bases). The length of the CDR3 is 13 residues. V was shortened by 2 bases and J by 2 bases, with 5 bases between the two germline ends. CDR1 and CDR2 from the germline V gene are MNHEY and SVGEGT. For the CDR3, the DNA is TGTGCCAGCAGTTACCGGGACACAGATACGCAGTATTTT. This encodes CASSYRDTDTQYF.

The V gene is TRBV15, the J gene TRBJ1-2; weak D call: TRBD1 (6 bases). V was cut by 5 bases and J by 2 bases, with 12 bases left in between. The CDR3 spans 14 residues. Looked up from germline, CDR1 is LNHNV and CDR2 is YYDKDF (reference sequence). The DNA for the CDR3 is TGTGCCACCAGCGGAAGGGACAACAACTATGGCTACACCTTC. Its translation is CATSGRDNNYGYTF.